This T cell receptor beta chain was identified in a study of T cells in Graves' hyperthyroidism and ophthalmopathy. The wider study: Peripheral blood samples were taken at initial diagnosis, prior to any treatment.

Worth noting for this clonotype: Its antigen is as yet unknown.

The authors took PBMCs from 8 to 10 ml fresh peripheral blood. TCR beta CDR3 region amplification was performed from RNA transcripts. A set of HTBI primers served as the primers for a first-round RT-PCR of the TCR CDR3. TCRdb passed the multiplex PCR reads through MiXCR, listing each CDR3 protein once. The top ten hold roughly 8% of the sample, which has roughly 740,000 distinct CDR3 sequences, 15% to 20% seen once. V lost 6 bases and J lost 11; bases outside the gene matches: 13. CDR3 size: 14 residues. CDR1 is SGHAT, CDR2 FQNNGV, per germline. The study, taken as a whole, reports: Blood shared most expanded thyroid clonotypes above 0.001.

The V and J genes are TRBV11-2 and TRBJ1-5, with 7 bases that match TRBD1. Sample: blood. The clonotype originates from a man aged 18 to 29 with Graves' hyperthyroidism. CDR3 nucleotides: TGTGCCAGCAGTCTTTATAGGGGGCTTAGGGCCCAGCATTTT. Translating gives CASSLYRGLRAQHF. Full variable domain (rest looked up from reference TRBV11-2 and TRBJ1-5): EAGVAQSPRYKIIEKRQSVAFWCNPISGHATLYWYQQILGQGPKLLIQFQNNGVVDDSQLPKDRFSAERLKGVDSTLKIQPAKLEDSAVYLCASSLYRGLRAQHFGDGTRLSIL.